This T cell receptor beta chain was retrieved from a study of graft-versus-host responses after intestinal transplantation listed by TCRdb under 2021. For the study in its entirety: Multivisceral, liver-intestinal, or isolated intestinal transplants were received by the recipients. All recipients received anti-thymocyte globulin induction followed by maintenance tacrolimus and steroids for approximately 3 years. After intestinal transplantation, graft-versus-host and host-versus-graft alloreactive T cell clones in the graft, circulation and bone marrow were tracked using bulk TCR-beta CDR3 sequencing. Alloreactive clones were identified by sequencing pre-transplant mixed lymphocyte reaction products and comparing these products with unstimulated pre-transplant donor and recipient T cells. The cohort enrolled under 25 intestinal transplant recipients including one retransplant, and a few patients lacking pretransplant specimens were excluded. Donor T cell macrochimerism was defined as a peak of at least 4% donor T cells among recipient peripheral blood mononuclear cells. Instead of going to the commercial service, samples from a few later patients were sequenced in-house on an Illumina MiSeq and processed with MiXCR.

The time point label corresponds to: cells obtained before transplantation from donor or recipient. CD3+CD4+ and CD3+CD8+ populations were FACS-sorted from unstimulated pre-transplant donor and recipient cells taken from spleen or lymph nodes. The library was built by means of the immunoSEQ multiplex PCR assay. For most patients, genomic DNA was isolated with the Qiagen DNeasy Blood and Tissue Kit and shipped frozen to Adaptive Biotechnologies for TCR sequencing. High-throughput TCR-beta CDR3 sequencing of genomic DNA from most patients was performed by Adaptive Biotechnologies. The study's processing was this. Adaptive's ImmunoSEQ software supplied the TCR sequencing data for 15 to 20 patients, while MiXCR and VDJtools were used to process a few other patients. To correct CD4 versus CD8 sorting errors, any sequence found in both subsets at a frequency ratio below 5:1 was removed. CDR3 nucleotide sequences shared by donor and recipient were removed because the origin of these sequences could not be assigned. To count as alloreactive, a clone needed at least 2-fold expansion over unstimulated cells and a minimum CFSE-low frequency of 0.002% (template counts) or 0.001% (read counts). A clone was considered mappable if detected in the sequenced pre-transplant spleen, lymph node, or MLR CFSE-low populations of the donor or recipient. Cumulative frequency of alloreactive clones was calculated as a percentage of all sequences weighted by copy number. TCRdb holds this immuneACCESS table with in-frame rearrangements only. Some clones are missing; in checked studies, unresolved V genes explain under half, and the rest has no known cause. The V and J calls and clone size were taken over from that table, and D and trimming were inferred from the DNA. This sample has just under 65,000 clones in its table, and 90% of those were observed once. The top ten constitute 1.5% to 2% of the sample.

CDR1 MDHEN and CDR2 SYDVKM are derived from the germline V gene. V was cut back by 5 bases and J by 0 bases, leaving a gap of 8 bases between them. The CDR3 holds 14 amino acids from the cysteine to the phenylalanine. Only the CDR3 region is kept as DNA, spanning 42 bases read in frame from base 1. Paper-wide results and their limitations: Early after transplant, declines in HvG clones were associated with peak levels of circulating GvH clones. In patients with donor T cell macrochimerism, the allografts had high GvH to HvG T cell clonal ratios. Conclusions were limited by the relatively low number and heterogeneity of intestinal transplant patients. GvH clones were detected in recipient bone marrow, and some of these GvH clones were observed earlier in ileal mucosa or blood, consistent with an intestinal mucosal origin.

About this clone: Which antigen it targets is not known. Per-base qualities were not stored, and no clone one base away is much larger.

The material sequenced was unstimulated CD8+ T cells sorted from spleen or lymph node cells, taken before transplant. The V gene is TRBV28 and the J gene is TRBJ1-5, with an unclear D gene assignment. This TCR derives from a human donor who was the organ donor for an intestinal transplant. The base sequence is TGTGCCAGCAGTAGCCGGGATAGCAATCAGCCCCAGCATTTT. This codes for CASSSRDSNQPQHF.